Listed below are T cell receptor beta chains from one sample, sequenced in a study of T cells expressing NK-cell markers. TCRdb re-called the 5' RACE reads and catalogs CDR3 proteins one per entry, DNA excluded. Listed are 440,000 or so distinct CDR3 sequences; approximately 6.8% falls within the top ten. Source material: blood T cells: a sorted CD56 or NKG2C T cell subset, CD4+ or CD8+ T cells, or bulk PBMC T cells (not recorded which). The receptors here all came from a woman aged 18-70 years in good health. The CDR3 runs from the conserved cysteine through the conserved F or W. The order of the fields is J gene, V gene, CDR3 protein.

>TRBJ1-1|TRBV19
CASSSPGRSNTEAFF
>TRBJ2-1|TRBV19
CASSMPGTGFGDEQFF
>TRBJ2-3|TRBV5-1
CASSIQTTDTQYF
>TRBJ2-3|TRBV7-6
CASSLLAGGQVGTQYF
>TRBJ1-2|TRBV7-6
CASSSAPGQRTSFLYGYTF
>TRBJ1-4|TRBV5-4
CASSLDRGDEKLFF
>TRBJ1-2|TRBV5-1
CASSVAGDGYTF
>TRBJ1-5|TRBV19
CASSREKPSPLSNQPQHF
>TRBJ2-1|TRBV5-1
CASSSGTAGTYNEQFF
>TRBJ2-5|TRBV12-3/TRBV12-4
CASSSRERRLGETQYF
>TRBJ2-1|TRBV24-1
CATSDFRQWGPNEQFF
>TRBJ2-1|TRBV25-1
CASSDPSGVSSYNEQFF
>TRBJ2-5|TRBV5-6
CASSFGTMRETQYF
>TRBJ2-5|TRBV5-6
CASSSGQGSTGRETQYF
>TRBJ2-1|TRBV29-1
CSVSFQGSYEQFF
>TRBJ2-4|TRBV5-1
CASSLGLAGLAKNIQYF
>TRBJ2-1|TRBV28
CASSFPLLAGYNEQFF
>TRBJ2-3|TRBV24-1
CATSDSIPDTQYF
>TRBJ2-5|TRBV7-7
CASSTGQGEETQYF
>TRBJ2-2|TRBV28
CASSFSVRGETNTGELFF
>TRBJ2-7|TRBV20-1
CSASRGKDEQYF
>TRBJ2-1|TRBV9
CASSRFSGPPGTYNEQFF
>TRBJ2-5|TRBV29-1
CSAPLGGKETQYF
>TRBJ1-5|TRBV6-2/TRBV6-3
CATGWGNDQPQHF
>TRBJ2-7|TRBV12-3/TRBV12-4
CASSLRGGSYEQYF
>TRBJ2-5|TRBV28
CASSFFGQPRGETQYF
>TRBJ2-3|TRBV7-8
CASSFVGGSGTTDTQYF
>TRBJ2-1|TRBV29-1
CSTRGGGVYNEQFF
>TRBJ1-4|TRBV30
CASLQAGRLGEKLFF
>TRBJ1-4|TRBV20-1
CSATPGPDEKLFF
>TRBJ2-5|TRBV7-3
CASKAGGQETQYF
>TRBJ2-1|TRBV29-1
CSVEGGRNSYNEQFF
>TRBJ2-7|TRBV18
CASSPPGGQITYEQYF
>TRBJ1-1|TRBV7-9
CASSLEASREAFF
>TRBJ2-7|TRBV4-1
CASSQGGLAGGSYEQYF
>TRBJ2-3|TRBV2
CASRGLAGPTDTQYF
>TRBJ1-1|TRBV29-1
CSVLGTTNTEAFF
>TRBJ2-3|TRBV29-1
CSVVASGRAAVTDTQYF
>TRBJ2-5|TRBV28
CASSTPSGKETQYF
>TRBJ1-1|TRBV2
CASVRQANTEAFF
>TRBJ2-1|TRBV7-2
CASSLGRVAGGLNEQFF
>TRBJ2-3|TRBV29-1
CSARGPSTDTQYF